These 31 T cell receptor beta chains were sequenced from one sample in a study of T cells in Graves' hyperthyroidism and ophthalmopathy. RNA transcripts served as the template for amplifying TCR beta CDR3 regions. TCR CDR3 regions were first amplified by RT-PCR with HTBI primers. In TCRdb, the multiplex PCR reads were re-called with MiXCR into one record per CDR3 protein. The sample includes a few hundred thousand distinct CDR3 sequences, more than 15% of them seen just once. Sequenced: blood. These TCRs come from a woman between 18 and 29 years old with Graves' hyperthyroidism.

In its sample, this clonotype was seen many times. The chain carries TRBV12-3 or TRBV12-4 and TRBJ2-1; 13 positions agree with TRBD2. The CDR3 is made up of 17 amino acids. Unmatched junction bases numbered 11, after V lost 6 bases and J lost 6 bases. CDR3: CASRPLAGGLMGNEQFF. CDR3 coding DNA: TGTGCCAGCAGGCCACTAGCGGGAGGGCTAATGGGCAATGAGCAGTTCTTC.

The chain carries TRBV19 and TRBJ2-1; D could derive from TRBD1 or TRBD2 (7 bases each). The V end was cut by 5 bases, the J end by 8 bases, with 13 bases between. The CDR3 contains 13 residues. Germline assignment: CDR1 LNHDA and CDR2 SQIVND (reference sequence). The CDR3 region is CASSRRGGDEQFF. DNA for the CDR3: TGTGCCAGTAGTCGCAGGGGGGGGGATGAGCAGTTCTTC.

This clonotype appeared many times. The J gene is TRBJ1-1, the V gene TRBV10-3; TRBD1 is a possible D gene (5 bases). Germline CDR1 is ENHRY and CDR2 is SYGVKD. The CDR3 length is 15 residues. The ends were cut back, 2 bases at V and 5 bases at J, with 15 bases in the middle. In DNA, the CDR3 is TGTGCCATCAGTGAGCCACGGGGGGGGTGGACTGAAGCTTTCTTT. Amino acid sequence: CAISEPRGGWTEAFF.

This clonotype was counted many times. The chain is built from TRBV7-9 and TRBJ2-7, with 9 bases lining up with TRBD2. This CDR3 is 18 amino acids long. Germline V gene sequence: CDR1 SEHNR, CDR2 FQNEAQ (reference sequence). V lost 1 base and J lost 4; bases outside the gene matches: 14. Here the CDR3 reads CASSLEGLAGRRWYEQYF. The CDR3 DNA is TGTGCCAGCAGCTTAGAGGGACTAGCAGGCCGGAGGTGGTACGAGCAGTACTTC. Full variable domain (outside the CDR3, taken from reference TRBV7-9 and TRBJ2-7): DTGVSQNPRHKITKRGQNVTFRCDPISEHNRLYWYRQTLGQGPEFLTYFQNEAQLEKSRLLSDRFSAERPKGSFSTLEIQRTEQGDSAMYLCASSLEGLAGRRWYEQYFGPGTRLTVT.

This clonotype came up many times. The chain employs TRBV7-3 and TRBJ2-5; D may be TRBD1 or TRBD2 (5 bases each). This CDR3 region has 15 residues. The V end was cut by 6 bases, the J end by 2 bases, with 16 bases between. From germline, CDR1 is SGHTA and CDR2 FQGTGA. CDR3 nucleotide sequence: TGTGCCAGCAGTCCTGGGACGGCCATACAAGAGACCCAGTACTTC. Its protein is CASSPGTAIQETQYF.

This clonotype was seen at least ten times. The J gene is TRBJ2-5, the V gene TRBV11-3; D call uncertain. With 0 bases removed from V and 7 bases from J, the gap between germline ends came to 6 bases. This CDR3 region has 12 residues. CDR1 is SGHNT, CDR2 YENEEA, per germline. CDR3 nucleotides: TGTGCCAGCAGCTTAGATCTCGGGACCCAGTACTTC. The encoded protein is CASSLDLGTQYF.

This clonotype was counted at least ten times. This chain connects TRBV6-1 to TRBJ1-2; D ambiguous. The CDR3 spans 12 residues. V lost 8 bases and J lost 4, with 11 bases in between. Germline values: CDR1 MNHNS, CDR2 SASEGT. CDR3 sequence (DNA): TGTGCCAGCGGCCAGACGGTCTATGGCTACACCTTC. Translation gives CASGQTVYGYTF.

This clonotype was seen at least ten times. This chain uses TRBV10-3 with TRBJ2-3, with 8 bases lining up with TRBD2. Germline values: CDR1 ENHRY, CDR2 SYGVKD. This CDR3 is built from 14 residues. Trimming removed 6 bases from V and 2 bases from J; junction bases left unmatched: 4. CDR3 sequence reads: CAISPGGATDTQYF. Here the CDR3 DNA reads TGTGCCATCAGCCCCGGGGGGGCCACAGATACGCAGTATTTT.

The chain combines TRBV12-3 or TRBV12-4 with TRBJ2-5, with 8 bases fitting TRBD1. The J segment lost 4 bases and the V segment lost 0 bases, leaving 13 bases of the junction unmatched. The CDR3 runs to 18 residues. The CDR3 sequence is CASSLASSGRGPGETQYF. The CDR3 DNA reads TGTGCCAGCAGTTTAGCGTCATCGGGCAGGGGGCCGGGAGAGACCCAGTACTTC.

This clonotype has ten or more counts. The rearrangement joins TRBV5-1 to TRBJ2-2; 7 bases fit TRBD1. CDR3 length equals 15 residues. J was trimmed by 3 bases and V by 7 bases; bases with no gene match: 9. The V gene's germline CDR1 is SGHRS and CDR2 YFSETQ. This chain's CDR3 is CASGPGQEDTGELFF. DNA of the CDR3: TGCGCCAGCGGCCCCGGACAGGAAGACACCGGGGAGCTGTTTTTT.

This clonotype was observed a few times. The rearrangement joins TRBV27 to TRBJ2-1; D possibly matches TRBD1 or TRBD2 (7 bases each). The ends were cut back, 6 bases at V and 8 bases at J, with 20 bases in the middle. CDR1 MNHEY and CDR2 SMNVEV come from the germline V gene (reference sequence). CDR3 size: 15 residues. The chain's CDR3 is CASRGGGGGGDEQFF. The CDR3 coding sequence is TGTGCCAGCAGGGGGGGGGGGGGAGGGGGCGATGAGCAGTTCTTC.

This clonotype was recorded many times. This chain joins TRBV7-2 and TRBJ2-5; maybe TRBD2 (6 bases). This CDR3 has 14 amino acids. Trimming removed 2 bases from V and 4 bases from J, with 11 bases in between. Germline-derived CDR1 and CDR2 are SGHTA and FQGNSA. The DNA of the CDR3 is TGTGCCAGCAGCTTACTTGAAGCGGGAGAGACCCAGTACTTC. The encoded protein is CASSLLEAGETQYF.

This clonotype was picked up many times. This chain links TRBV2 with TRBJ2-3; D is undetermined. The CDR3 consists of 13 residues. Trimming removed 7 bases at V and 2 bases at J, with 10 bases between. Germline CDR1 reads SNHLY; CDR2 reads FYNNEI. CDR3 nucleotide sequence: TGTGCCAGCATACAAGGAAACACAGATACGCAGTATTTT. Amino acids: CASIQGNTDTQYF.

This clonotype was counted ten times or more. The genes are TRBV7-9 and TRBJ1-5, with TRBD1 matching 7 bases. The germline gives CDR1 SEHNR, CDR2 FQNEAQ (reference sequence). This CDR3 has 15 amino acids. V dropped 5 bases and J dropped 3; count of bases not matched to a gene: 7. The DNA of the CDR3 is TGTGCCAGCAGCCTCGACAGGGATCCCAATCAGCCCCAGCATTTT. Its protein is CASSLDRDPNQPQHF.

Many counts were recorded for this clonotype. One end of the junction does not line up with germline, which may come from a read error. This rearrangement joins TRBV20-1 to TRBJ2-1, with 8 positions matching TRBD2. This CDR3 is built from 16 residues. Per germline, CDR1 DFQATT and CDR2 SNEGSKA (reference sequence). The CDR3 spells CSARESGGASYNEQFF. Written as DNA, the CDR3 is TGCAGTGCTCGAGAATCGGGGGGGGCTTCCTACAATGAGCAGTTCTTC.

This clonotype was observed many times. The chain employs TRBV12-3 or TRBV12-4 and TRBJ2-2; D remains ambiguous. The CDR3 spans 13 residues. The V and J ends lost 8 bases and 6 bases respectively, with 13 bases between them. CDR3 residues: CASSWPRSGELFF. CDR3 sequence (DNA): TGTGCCAGCTCATGGCCGCGTTCCGGGGAGCTGTTTTTT.

This clonotype was seen repeatedly, ten times or more. This chain uses TRBV19 with TRBJ2-3, with 9 bases fitting TRBD2. This CDR3 has 21 amino acids. Germline-derived CDR1 and CDR2 are LNHDA and SQIVND (reference sequence). V was pared by 5 bases and J by 2 bases, with 23 bases of the junction left unmatched. The CDR3 region has the DNA TGTGCCAGTAGTCTCGAACGACAGGGCTATCTAGCGGGGAAGGACACAGATACGCAGTATTTT. This gives the protein CASSLERQGYLAGKDTDTQYF.

This clonotype was recorded many times. The rearrangement uses TRBV6-5 and TRBJ2-7; 10 bases match TRBD1. Trimming took 1 base from V and 4 from J; bases not matched to a gene: 10. The CDR3 extends over 17 amino acids. From germline, CDR1 is MNHEY and CDR2 SVGAGI. The CDR3 nucleotides read TGTGCCAGCAGTTACTATCGGGGACAGGGGCAAGGGTACGAGCAGTACTTC. This gives the protein CASSYYRGQGQGYEQYF.

The V and J genes are TRBV9 and TRBJ2-5, with D uncertain. The germline CDR1 and CDR2 sequences are SGDLS and YYNGEE. The V end was cut by 0 bases, the J end by 2 bases, with 8 bases between. The CDR3 is 14 amino acids. In DNA form, the CDR3 reads TGTGCCAGCAGCGTAGCAGAGTGGCAAGAGACCCAGTACTTC. Translating gives CASSVAEWQETQYF.

This clonotype was observed at least ten times. The chain uses TRBV10-3 and TRBJ2-5; 12 nucleotides line up with TRBD2. Germline V gene data show CDR1 as ENHRY and CDR2 as SYGVKD. Unmatched junction bases numbered 9, after V lost 2 bases and J lost 5 bases. The CDR3 has 17 amino acids. For the CDR3, the DNA is TGTGCCATCAGTGAGCCGATGACTAGCGGGAGAGTGGAGACCCAGTACTTC. This translates into CAISEPMTSGRVETQYF.

This clonotype was seen repeatedly, ten times or more. This chain uses TRBV6-1 with TRBJ1-6; possible D gene TRBD1, 6 bases. This CDR3 is 14 amino acids long. Trimming left V 7 bases short and J 6 bases short, with 13 bases between. Germline loops: CDR1 MNHNS, CDR2 SASEGT. In nucleotides, the CDR3 is TGTGCCAGCACCAGGGGAGGATCTAATTCACCCCTCCACTTT. Its translation is CASTRGGSNSPLHF.

This clonotype was recorded once. V is TRBV9 and J is TRBJ2-7; D remains unclear. V was clipped by 0 bases and J by 0 bases, with 7 bases between them. From germline, CDR1 is SGDLS and CDR2 YYNGEE. This CDR3 has 14 residues. The CDR3 bases are TGTGCCAGCAGCGTAGCTGGGCACTCCTACGAGCAGTACTTC. Protein sequence: CASSVAGHSYEQYF.

In its sample, this clonotype was seen many times. The chain is built from TRBV12-3 or TRBV12-4 and TRBJ2-1; 8 bases fit TRBD2. The CDR3 is made up of 14 amino acids. Trimming removed 2 bases from V and 9 bases from J; junction bases left unmatched: 6. CDR3 sequence reads: CASSLTSGSSEQFF. CDR3 sequence (DNA): TGTGCCAGCAGTTTAACTAGCGGTAGTAGTGAGCAGTTCTTC.

The rearrangement joins TRBV5-6 to TRBJ2-7; D might be TRBD2 (6 bases). In germline, CDR1 is SGHDT, CDR2 YYEEEE. The V end lost 5 bases, the J end lost 3 bases, and 15 bases lay between the germline ends. There are 14 residues in the CDR3. CDR3 sequence: CASSTRLVRYEQYF. The CDR3 DNA reads as TGTGCCAGCAGTACAAGACTAGTACGCTACGAGCAGTACTTC.

This clonotype has ten or more counts. The rearrangement links TRBV20-1 to TRBJ2-7, with D possibly TRBD2 on 5 matching bases. Deletions cut 0 bases from V and 2 bases from J, with 8 bases between. The germline V gene encodes CDR1 DFQATT and CDR2 SNEGSKA (reference sequence). This CDR3 is 13 amino acids long. CDR3: CSARDIGTYEQYF. CDR3 DNA sequence: TGCAGTGCTAGAGATATCGGGACCTACGAGCAGTACTTC.

This clonotype was detected a few times. The gene calls are TRBV6-1 and TRBJ2-1; D possibly corresponds to TRBD1 (6 bases). Germline values: CDR1 MNHNS, CDR2 SASEGT. Trimming took 0 bases from V and 4 from J, leaving 10 bases between them. CDR3 size: 15 residues. The CDR3 DNA is TGTGCCAGCAGTGAAGCCGGACAGAGATACAATGAGCAGTTCTTC. Its translation is CASSEAGQRYNEQFF.

This clonotype was seen at least ten times. J is TRBJ1-1 and V is TRBV6-6, with D possibly matching TRBD1 (5 bases). With 2 bases removed from V and 3 bases from J, the gap between germline ends came to 13 bases. The CDR3 has 15 amino acids. Germline V CDR1 and CDR2: MNHNY, SVGAGI (reference sequence). The CDR3 nucleotides are TGTGCCAGCAGTTACAGCTCCAGGGTTGACACTGAAGCTTTCTTT. Translated, it gives CASSYSSRVDTEAFF.

This clonotype has a count of ten or more. J is TRBJ2-7 and V is TRBV30, with 7 nucleotides matching TRBD1. The V segment lost 5 bases and the J segment 5 bases; nucleotides outside the gene matches: 12. In germline, CDR1 is GTSNPN, CDR2 SVGIG (reference sequence). This CDR3 comprises 14 residues. For the CDR3, the DNA is TGTGCCTGGTTAAAACAGGGGCCCTACGACGAGCAGTACTTC. Protein sequence: CAWLKQGPYDEQYF. Drawing the rest from reference TRBV30 and TRBJ2-7, the complete variable domain is SQTIHQWPATLVQPVGSPLSLECTVEGTSNPNLYWYRQAAGRGLQLLFYSVGIGQISSEVPQNLSASRPQDRQFILSSKKLLLSDSGFYLCAWLKQGPYDEQYFGPGTRLTVT.

Concerning this clonotype itself: This CDR3 fails to terminate in the conserved phenylalanine or tryptophan, so it likely reflects a read error. The chain uses TRBV11-1 and TRBJ2-5; unclear D gene. The CDR3 has 13 residues. Trimming took 2 bases from V and 2 from J, leaving 6 bases between them. CDR1 and CDR2 from the germline V gene are SGHAT and FQDESV (reference sequence). CDR3 in DNA: TGTGCCAGCAGCTTACGTGGGCAAGAGACCCAGTACTCC. Translated: CASSLRGQETQYS.

In this sample, this clonotype turned up many times. The genes are TRBV5-1 and TRBJ2-1; possibly TRBD1 or TRBD2 for D (6 bases each). The length of the CDR3 is 19 residues. Trimming shortened V by 0 bases and J by 2 bases, and 21 bases separated the two germline ends. Germline loops: CDR1 SGHRS, CDR2 YFSETQ. CDR3 DNA: TGCGCCAGCAGCTTGGGGTGGGGGGCTAGCCGGAGCGCCTACAATGAGCAGTTCTTC. Protein sequence: CASSLGWGASRSAYNEQFF.

There are many counts of this clonotype. This chain connects TRBV19 to TRBJ1-1, with no clear D. The CDR3 spans 13 residues. CDR1 and CDR2 (germline): LNHDA, SQIVND (reference sequence). V lost 3 bases, J lost 2 bases, and 7 bases lay in between. The CDR3 sequence: CASSITENTEAFF. The CDR3 bases are TGTGCCAGTAGTATTACGGAAAACACTGAAGCTTTCTTT.